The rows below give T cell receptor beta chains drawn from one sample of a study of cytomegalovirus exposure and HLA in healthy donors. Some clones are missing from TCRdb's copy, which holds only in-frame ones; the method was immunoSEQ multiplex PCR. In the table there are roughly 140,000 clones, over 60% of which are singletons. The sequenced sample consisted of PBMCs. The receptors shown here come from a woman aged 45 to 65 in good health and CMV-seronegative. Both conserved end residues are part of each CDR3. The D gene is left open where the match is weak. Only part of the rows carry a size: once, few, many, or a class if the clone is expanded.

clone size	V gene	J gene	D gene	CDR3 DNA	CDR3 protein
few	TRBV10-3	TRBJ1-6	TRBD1	TGTGCCATCAGTGAGTCCGCAGGGGGAAAGTCACCCCTCCACTTT	CAISESAGGKSPLHF
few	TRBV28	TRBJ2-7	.	TGTGCCAGCAGTCCAGTTGCAGGTTCCTACGAGCAGTACTTC	CASSPVAGSYEQYF
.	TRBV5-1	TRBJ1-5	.	TGCGCCAGTTGTGGGACAAATAGCAATCAGCCCCAGCATTTT	CASCGTNSNQPQHF
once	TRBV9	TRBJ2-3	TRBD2	TGTGCCAGCAGCGAAGGAGATCTAGCGGGGGCTGATACGCAGTATTTT	CASSEGDLAGADTQYF
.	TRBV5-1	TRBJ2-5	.	TGCGCCAGCAGCTTGAAACAGGGTGTGGAGACCCAGTACTTC	CASSLKQGVETQYF
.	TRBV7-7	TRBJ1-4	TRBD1	TGTGCTAGCAGCCGGGACAGGGGAGATGAAAAACTGTTTTTT	CASSRDRGDEKLFF
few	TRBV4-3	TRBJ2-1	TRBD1	TGCGCCAGCAGCCAAGCGGGACAGGGGGGAAACAATGAGCAGTTCTTC	CASSQAGQGGNNEQFF
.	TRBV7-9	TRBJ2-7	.	TGTGCCAGCAGCTTAGCGCCGGTGTCCTACGAGCAGTACTTC	CASSLAPVSYEQYF
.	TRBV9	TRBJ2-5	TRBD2	TGTGCCAGCAGCCTCGACGCCGGGCGGGGGTTCCAAGAGACCCAGTACTTC	CASSLDAGRGFQETQYF
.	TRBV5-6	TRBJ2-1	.	TGTGCCAGCAGCTTGGGCGGGTACAATGAGCAGTTCTTC	CASSLGGYNEQFF
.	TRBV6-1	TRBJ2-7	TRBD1	TGTGCCAGCAGCCCCGGGACAGAAGTTTACGAGCAGTACTTC	CASSPGTEVYEQYF
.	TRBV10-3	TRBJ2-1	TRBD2	TGTGCCATCACTCAGACTAGCGGGGGGAATGAGCAGTTCTTC	CAITQTSGGNEQFF
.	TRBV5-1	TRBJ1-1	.	TGCGCCAGCAGCCCGGGACAAAAGAACACTGAAGCTTTCTTT	CASSPGQKNTEAFF
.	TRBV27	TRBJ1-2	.	TGTGCCAGCAGTTTATCTCTAATTCTTCAGACACTCTATGGCTACACCTTC	CASSLSLILQTLYGYTF
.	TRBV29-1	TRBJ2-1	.	TGCAGCGTTGAACAGGGAATTCCCGAAGGAGAGCAGTTCTTC	CSVEQGIPEGEQFF
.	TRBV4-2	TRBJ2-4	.	TGTGCCAGCAGCCAAGCATGGCAGAAAAACATTCAGTACTTC	CASSQAWQKNIQYF
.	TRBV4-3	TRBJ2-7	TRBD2	TGCGCCAGCAGTCCAAGCGGGACTGGGTTATACGAGCAGTACTTC	CASSPSGTGLYEQYF
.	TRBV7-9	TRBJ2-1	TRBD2	TGTGCCAGCAACACGGCGGGGGAGTACAATGAGCAGTTCTTC	CASNTAGEYNEQFF
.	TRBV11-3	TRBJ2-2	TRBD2	TGTGCCAGCAGGGGGACTAGCGCCTCGAACACCGGGGAGCTGTTTTTT	CASRGTSASNTGELFF
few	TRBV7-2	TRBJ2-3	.	TGTGCCAGCAGCTTAGGGGCCTTCACAGATACGCAGTATTTT	CASSLGAFTDTQYF
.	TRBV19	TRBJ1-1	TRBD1	TGTGCCAGTAGGATACAGGGGGCCACGAACACTGAAGCTTTCTTT	CASRIQGATNTEAFF
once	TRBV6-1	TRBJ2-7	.	TGTGCCAGCAGTGTGTTTAACAGGGAAGTCGAGCAGTACTTC	CASSVFNREVEQYF
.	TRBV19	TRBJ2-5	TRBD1	TGTGCCAGTAGTATAACAGGGGGCCTACAAGAGACCCAGTACTTC	CASSITGGLQETQYF
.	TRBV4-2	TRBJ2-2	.	TGTGCCAGCAGCCAAGGAAGCCTAAACACCGGGGAGCTGTTTTTT	CASSQGSLNTGELFF
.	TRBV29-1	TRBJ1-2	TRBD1	TGCAGCGCGAACCAGGGGGCTATTGAGTATGGCTACACCTTC	CSANQGAIEYGYTF
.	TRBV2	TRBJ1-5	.	TGTGCCAGCAGTGCCCGGGTCGGCCAGCCCCAGCATTTT	CASSARVGQPQHF
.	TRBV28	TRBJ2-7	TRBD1	TGTGCCAGCAGTTTAACCCGGGACAGCACCTACGAGCAGTACTTC	CASSLTRDSTYEQYF
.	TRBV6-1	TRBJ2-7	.	TGTGCCAGCAGTGAAGGAGTCAGGGCCTACGAGCAGTACTTC	CASSEGVRAYEQYF
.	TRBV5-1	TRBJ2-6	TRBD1	TGCGCCAGCAGCCCAAGGACAGGGAGCCCCTCTGGGGCCAACGTCCTGACTTTC	CASSPRTGSPSGANVLTF
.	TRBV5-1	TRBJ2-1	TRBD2	TGCGCCAGCAGCTTTGATAGCGGGGGGGCTGGTGAGCAGTTCTTC	CASSFDSGGAGEQFF
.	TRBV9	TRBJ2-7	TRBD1	TGTGCCAGCACCGCTACCACAGGGGGCCTAAACGAGCAGTACTTC	CASTATTGGLNEQYF
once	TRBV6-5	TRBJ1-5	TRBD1	TGTGCCAGCAGTAACGACAGGGATTATCCCCAGCATTTT	CASSNDRDYPQHF
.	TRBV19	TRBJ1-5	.	TGTGCCAGTAGTATTCCCACGGTTAGCAATCAGCCCCAGCATTTT	CASSIPTVSNQPQHF
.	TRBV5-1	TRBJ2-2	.	TGCGCCAGCAGCTTAACAGGGAATAACGGGGAGCTGTTTTTT	CASSLTGNNGELFF
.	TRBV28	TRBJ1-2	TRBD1	TGTGCCAGCAGGCGGGACAGGGATAATTGGAGCTATGGCTACACCTTC	CASRRDRDNWSYGYTF
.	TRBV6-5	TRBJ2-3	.	TGTGCCACTGGGACTGGCACAGATACGCAGTATTTT	CATGTGTDTQYF
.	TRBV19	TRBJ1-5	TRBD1	TGTGCCAGTAGTATTTCAGGACAGGTCAATCAGCCCCAGCATTTT	CASSISGQVNQPQHF
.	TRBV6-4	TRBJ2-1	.	TGTGCCAGCAGTGACTGGAGTGGAGGGACAGAGAGATACAATGAGCAGTTCTTC	CASSDWSGGTERYNEQFF
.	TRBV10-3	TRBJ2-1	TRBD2	TGTGCCATCAGTGAGCCTAGCGGGGGGGCCGTATACAATGAGCAGTTCTTC	CAISEPSGGAVYNEQFF
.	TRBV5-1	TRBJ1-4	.	TGCGCCAGCAGCTTGGGGCTAACTAATGAAAAACTGTTTTTT	CASSLGLTNEKLFF
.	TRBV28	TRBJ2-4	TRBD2	TGTGCCAGCAGTTCAAGGATCGGAGCGGGGAAAAACATTCAGTACTTC	CASSSRIGAGKNIQYF
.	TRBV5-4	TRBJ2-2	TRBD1	TGTGCCAGCAGCGGCACTGACAGGGGTGGGCCTTTAGGCACCGGGGAGCTGTTTTTT	CASSGTDRGGPLGTGELFF
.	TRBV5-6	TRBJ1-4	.	TGTGCCAGCAGCTTGAGGATGAGAGGAAATGAAAAACTGTTTTTT	CASSLRMRGNEKLFF
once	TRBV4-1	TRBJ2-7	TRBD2	TGCGCCAGCAGCCAAGTGACGGGGGGGACCTACGAGCAGTACTTC	CASSQVTGGTYEQYF
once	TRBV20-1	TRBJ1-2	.	TGCAGTGCTAGGGGGCTGGGAGGCTACACCTTC	CSARGLGGYTF
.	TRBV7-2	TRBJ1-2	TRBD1	TGTGCCAGCAGCTTAGTGTGGGACAGGGGATATGGCTACACCTTC	CASSLVWDRGYGYTF
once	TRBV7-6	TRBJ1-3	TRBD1	TGTGCCAGCAGCCAGGGGACAGGGGGTGGTGGAAACACCATATATTTT	CASSQGTGGGGNTIYF
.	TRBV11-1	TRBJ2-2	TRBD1	TGTGCCAGCAGCCCCGGGACAGGGTATCGAAGGGAGCTGTTTTTT	CASSPGTGYRRELFF
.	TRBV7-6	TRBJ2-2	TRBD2	TGTGCCAGCAGCTTAACTAGCGGGAACACCGGGGAGCTGTTTTTT	CASSLTSGNTGELFF
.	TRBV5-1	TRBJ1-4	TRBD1	TGCGCCAGCAGCTTGGCTCACAGGGGAGACGAAAAACTGTTTTTT	CASSLAHRGDEKLFF